The subject of this entry is one T cell receptor (beta chain). Sequencing was performed with immunoSEQ multiplex PCR; in TCRdb, only in-frame clones are kept and a portion is missing. The table shows under 85,000 clones, with 75% to 95% occurring only once. Germline CDR1 KGHSH, CDR2 LQKENI. The CDR3 extends over 12 amino acids. The V end was cut by 9 bases, the J end by 6 bases, with 14 bases between. This sample was included in a study of T cell changes during pregnancy in multiple sclerosis. This chain uses TRBV18 with TRBJ1-1; D is unresolved. This clonotype was sampled from a female donor with multiple sclerosis, enrolled in a pregnancy study. Sequences were derived from CD4+ T cells from peripheral blood mononuclear cells, sampled in the second trimester of pregnancy. The CDR3 sequence is CASRNNVAEAFF. The CDR3 bases are TGTGCCAGTCGCAACAATGTCGCTGAAGCTTTCTTT.